This TCR beta chain emerged from a study of shared clonotypes between healthy human individuals. Looking at the study overall: Donors consisted of a couple of women and a few men between 18 and 49. Study-wide results and caveats: When naive CD4 clonotypes were compared across several donors, around 5% were shared. Shared clonotypes across all four donors exceeded non-shared ones in generation probability.

Terminally differentiated effector memory CD45RA+ cells were excluded by CCR7 positive selection of CD45RO-negative cells. Clones were sequenced by immunoSEQ multiplex PCR, and TCRdb holds only the in-frame ones, with some missing. The repertoire includes more than 2 million clones, 85% to 95% of them detected once, and under 2% sits in the top ten. Germline V CDR1 and CDR2: GTSNPN, SVGIG (reference sequence). The CDR3 is made up of 15 amino acids. Trimming left V 2 bases short and J 0 bases short, with 11 bases between. Worth noting for this clone: Its target is unknown.

This sequence was found in a man younger than 35 in good health. Some clones in this sample may be carry-over from other donors' samples. The chain joins TRBV30 to TRBJ1-5; D gene ambiguous. Input material: naive CD8+ T cells from PBMCs. The CDR3 DNA reads as TGTGCCTGGAGTTTAACGGTAACTAGCAATCAGCCCCAGCATTTT. It is translated as CAWSLTVTSNQPQHF.